The clone carrying this T cell receptor (beta chain) was seen ten or more times. Its cognate antigen is unknown. The CDR3 end lies 3 residues beyond the end of the read and is filled in from the germline J gene. These data come from a study of T cell clonality in common variable immunodeficiency. Study-wide findings and caveats: Authors noted CVID clonality's cause needs subpopulation repertoire sequencing. CVID subjects shared fewer TCRbeta clones than healthy controls did.

The CDR3 runs to 18 residues. With V trimmed by 2 bases and J by 3 bases, 6 bases remained unmatched. CDR1 and CDR2 from the germline V gene are MNHNS and SASEGT. Profiling relied on immunoSEQ multiplex PCR, and the TCRdb table lists in-frame clones only, not all of them. The sample has some 50,000 clones, none seen only once; the top ten hold around 2%. The chain recombines TRBV6-1 with TRBJ2-3; 15 bases map to TRBD2. The clonotype was recovered from a person aged 18 to 70 in good health. The material sequenced was peripheral blood mononuclear cells. CDR3 sequence reads: CASSERGLAGGYTDTQYF. The covered CDR3 bases are TGTGCCAGCAGTGAACGGGGACTAGCGGGGGGCTATACAGATACG.